These 3 T cell receptor beta chains came from one sample sequenced in a study of cytomegalovirus exposure and HLA in healthy donors. The PCR contained 60 Vbeta and 13 Jbeta primers. TCRdb's table, derived via immunoSEQ multiplex PCR, lists solely in-frame clones and lacks some. The table shows some 170,000 clones, with less than 80% occurring only once. Sequenced sample: PBMCs. The receptors come from a man aged 40-49 years in good health and CMV-seronegative.

The chain joins TRBV5-4 to TRBJ1-6; D is unclear. CDR1 and CDR2 from the germline V gene are SGHNT and YYREEE (reference sequence). The V end was cut by 3 bases, the J end by 6 bases, with 10 bases between. This CDR3 region has 14 residues. As DNA, the CDR3 is TGTGCCAGCAGCTCGGGAACCTTTAATTCACCCCTCCACTTT. It translates to CASSSGTFNSPLHF.

This clone was seen a single time. V gene TRBV18 combines with J gene TRBJ1-6; D is unclear. CDR3 length: 14 residues. V lost 3 bases and J lost 6, with 9 bases in between. CDR1 is KGHSH and CDR2 is LQKENI in the germline V gene. The DNA for the CDR3 is TGTGCCAGCTCACCTCAATCGGGTAATTCACCCCTCCACTTT. This sequence encodes CASSPQSGNSPLHF.

CDR3 region: CASSQVGGTHGYTF. For the CDR3, the DNA is TGCGCCAGCAGCCAAGTAGGAGGGACCCATGGCTACACCTTC. The chain has TRBV4-1 and TRBJ1-2; D perhaps matches TRBD1 (5 bases). The CDR3 has 14 amino acids. V lost 1 base and J lost 6, with 12 bases in between. Per germline, CDR1 MGHRA and CDR2 YSYEKL.